This TCR beta chain was profiled in a study of molecular identifiers for immune sequencing clone quantification. Study findings and constraints: Clones above 20 RNA copies contained over 98% of effector molecules and under 1% of naive molecules.

CDR1 is LGHNA and CDR2 is YSLEER in the germline V gene. V was clipped by 0 bases and J by 1 base, with 6 bases between them. The CDR3 spans 14 residues. TCRdb ran MiXCR on the PCR reads and lists one entry per CDR3 protein. The table shows about 640,000 distinct CDR3 sequences, with nearly 20% occurring only once. This clonotype was counted ten times or more. Its antigen is unknown. The receptor's source is a human donor in good health. Some libraries in this study had Jurkat cell RNA spiked in. The sample taken for sequencing was naive CD8+ T cells from blood, with Jurkat cell RNA spiked in. Subset: FACS-sorted CD8+CD4-CCR7+CD45RA+ naive T cells. The V gene is TRBV4-3, the J gene TRBJ1-2, with D uncertain. Written as DNA, the CDR3 is TGCGCCAGCAGCCAAGATCCGTATAACTATGGCTACACCTTC. This gives the protein CASSQDPYNYGYTF.